This TCR beta chain was observed in a study of cytomegalovirus exposure and HLA in healthy donors. 60 Vbeta and 13 Jbeta primers were used in PCR. Profiled with immunoSEQ multiplex PCR; TCRdb holds only in-frame clones, not every one. The sample shows about 130,000 clones, around 77% of them seen only once. This CDR3 comprises 13 residues. The J gene is TRBJ2-6, the V gene TRBV21-1; the table assigns TRBD2, which was not confirmed against the DNA. TRBV21-1 is shown as a pseudogene. The material sequenced was PBMCs. The clonotype was recovered from a man in his thirties or forties in good health and CMV-seronegative. The CDR3 loop reads CVEGGSGANVLTF. The CDR3 region has the DNA TGTGTAGAGGGGGGGTCTGGGGCCAACGTCCTGACTTTC.